This TCR beta chain was sequenced during a study of blood T cell repertoires in COVID-19. Germline V gives CDR1 MNHEY, CDR2 SVGEGT. Trimming shortened V by 0 bases and J by 0 bases, and 8 bases separated the two germline ends. The CDR3 has 15 residues. Under the authors' procedure: Nucleated cell number was recorded as an estimate derived from reference gene primer amplification. This table comes from immunoSEQ multiplex PCR, and its TCRdb copy is limited to in-frame clones, with some not included. The V and J calls and clone size are taken from that table; D and trimming were inferred from the DNA. The sample has around 140,000 clones, roughly four fifths seen once.

The V gene is TRBV6-2 or TRBV6-3, the J gene TRBJ1-2, with D unclear. The sequenced sample was peripheral blood. The clonotype was recovered from a woman aged 45-59 years with active or convalescent COVID-19. The CDR3 loop is CASSYSWQTNYGYTF. The CDR3 DNA reads TGTGCCAGCAGTTACTCGTGGCAGACTAACTATGGCTACACCTTC.